Shown below are 4 T cell receptor beta chains from a single sample sequenced in a study of T-cell memory formation after mild COVID-19 (dated by TCRdb to the early 2020s). Library prep was done by 5' RACE. The reads were generated on an Illumina NovaSeq 6000. TCRdb reprocessed the public reads (quality trimming at Q25 with fastp, clone calling with MiXCR) and kept in-frame beta chains. When rows share a CDR3 protein, they turn into one entry using the most common DNA and genes. The sample includes hundreds of thousands of distinct CDR3 sequences, with roughly 23% observed a single time. The top ten constitute around an eighth of the sample. The source material was PBMCs or a T cell subset sorted from them (not recorded which). These receptors were obtained from an adult woman who had mild COVID-19 (a few samples of this study predate the infection). The sample titles of this study are shuffled in the database, so cell type and time point are left out; the donor was told from shared clones.

This clonotype was seen a few times. The chain uses TRBV5-4 and TRBJ2-7, with 9 bases matching TRBD1. The CDR3 runs to 14 residues. Trimming cost V 4 bases and J 2 bases; bases outside gene matches: 4. The germline V gene has CDR1 SGHNT and CDR2 YYREEE (reference sequence). CDR3 region: CASSGQGITYEQYF. CDR3 DNA: TGTGCCAGCAGCGGACAGGGGATCACCTACGAGCAGTACTTC.

The chain recombines TRBV7-2 with TRBJ2-5, with D uncertain. This CDR3 contains 15 residues. Trimming left V 0 bases short and J 2 bases short, with 10 bases between. Germline V gene data show CDR1 as SGHTA and CDR2 as FQGNSA. In nucleotides, the CDR3 is TGTGCCAGCAGCTTAGCCGGGCAAATTCAAGAGACCCAGTACTTC. Amino acid sequence: CASSLAGQIQETQYF.

This clonotype has just a few counts. This chain joins TRBV7-3 and TRBJ1-1, with D perhaps matching TRBD1 (5 bases). Deletions cut 5 bases from V and 5 bases from J, with 18 bases between. Per the germline V gene, CDR1 is SGHTA and CDR2 is FQGTGA. This CDR3 has 15 amino acids. The DNA of the CDR3 is TGTGCCAGCAGCCGACTCGGGACTCCCGAAACTGAAGCTTTCTTT. This translates into CASSRLGTPETEAFF.

This clonotype was detected a few times. The chain employs TRBV19 and TRBJ1-1, with TRBD1 identical over 10 bases. With 5 bases clipped from V and 5 bases from J, the junction kept 8 bases outside the gene matches. The CDR3 has 15 residues. Germline V gives CDR1 LNHDA, CDR2 SQIVND (reference sequence). CDR3 region: CASSRQGAGRTEAFF. The DNA for the CDR3 is TGTGCCAGTAGTCGACAGGGGGCCGGTAGGACTGAAGCTTTCTTT.